The 11 T cell receptor beta chains in this list originate from one sample, sequenced in a study of radiotherapy plus CTLA-4 blockade in lung cancer. Profiled with immunoSEQ multiplex PCR; TCRdb holds only in-frame clones, not every one. The sample lists roughly 24,000 clones; roughly three quarters were seen once. The sample here was peripheral blood, taken from a patient treated with radiotherapy plus ipilimumab. These receptors originate from a human donor with non-small cell lung cancer that progressed on radiotherapy plus ipilimumab.

V and J are TRBV4-2 and TRBJ1-5, with 11 bases matching TRBD1. Trimming cost V 1 base and J 7 bases; bases outside gene matches: 3. Germline CDR1 reads LGHNA; CDR2 reads YNFKEQ. The CDR3 has 15 residues. Here the CDR3 DNA reads TGTGCCAGCAGCCAAGGGACAGGGGGCCGCCAGCCCCAGCATTTT. Protein product: CASSQGTGGRQPQHF.

A single count supports this clone. DNA of the CDR3: TGTGCCCTCCGAGGGAGGGAGTGGCAGCCCCAGCATTTT. This gives the protein CALRGREWQPQHF. This chain connects TRBV7-2 to TRBJ1-5; D is unclear. The CDR3 has 13 amino acids. V dropped 11 bases and J dropped 7 bases, with 18 bases sitting between them. Germline CDR1 and CDR2: SGHTA and FQGNSA.

The chain carries TRBV28 and TRBJ2-7; maybe TRBD1 (6 bases). Trimming cost V 1 base and J 0 bases, with 7 bases left between them. The length of the CDR3 is 14 residues. Germline CDR1 and CDR2: MDHEN and SYDVKM. DNA of the CDR3: TGTGCCAGCAGTTTATCAGGGGACTCCTACGAGCAGTACTTC. Its translation is CASSLSGDSYEQYF.

The rearrangement joins TRBV28 to TRBJ2-3, with 10 bases identical to TRBD2. J gave up 3 bases and V 4 bases, and 4 bases lay outside the gene matches. CDR1 and CDR2 (germline): MDHEN, SYDVKM. CDR3 length: 15 residues. The CDR3 region has the DNA TGTGCCAGCAGTTCCCGGGGACTAGCGACAGATACGCAGTATTTT. The encoded protein is CASSSRGLATDTQYF.

This clone occurred once. The chain links TRBV19 to TRBJ2-7; 9 bases are a match to TRBD1. Germline assignment: CDR1 LNHDA and CDR2 SQIVND (reference sequence). V was pared by 8 bases and J by 3 bases, with 5 bases of the junction left unmatched. The CDR3 spans 13 residues. CDR3 region: CASGDRGNYEQYF. CDR3 DNA: TGTGCCAGTGGAGACAGGGGGAACTACGAGCAGTACTTC.

This rearrangement joins TRBV10-2 to TRBJ1-5; D uncertain. Germline CDR1 WSHSY, CDR2 SAAADI. CDR3 length: 14 residues. Deletions cut 3 bases from V and 3 bases from J, with 9 bases between. The CDR3 sequence is CASSEEGDNQPQHF. The CDR3 coding sequence is TGCGCCAGCAGTGAAGAGGGAGACAATCAGCCCCAGCATTTT.

The table lists this clone with a count of one. The CDR3 sequence: CASSLALEDTIYF. Here the CDR3 DNA reads TGTGCCAGCAGCTTAGCTTTAGAGGACACCATATATTTT. The genes are TRBV11-2 and TRBJ1-3, with D unresolved. Trimming took 1 base from V and 8 from J, leaving 9 bases between them. Germline V CDR1 and CDR2: SGHAT, FQNNGV. This CDR3 spans 13 amino acids.

V is TRBV7-9 and J is TRBJ1-1, with 7 positions matching TRBD1. The CDR3 has 15 residues. V was pared by 3 bases and J by 0 bases, with 4 bases of the junction left unmatched. CDR1 is SEHNR and CDR2 is FQNEAQ in the germline V gene (reference sequence). In DNA form, the CDR3 reads TGTGCCAGCAGCTTGCACAGGGGATTGAACACTGAAGCTTTCTTT. Residues: CASSLHRGLNTEAFF.

CDR3 sequence: CASKPSGNQPQHF. The CDR3 region has the DNA TGTGCCAGCAAACCCAGTGGCAATCAGCCCCAGCATTTT. This chain joins TRBV28 and TRBJ1-5, with unresolved D. The CDR3 runs 13 residues. Per the germline V gene, CDR1 is MDHEN and CDR2 is SYDVKM. The V gene lost 7 bases and the J gene lost 2 bases, with 9 bases spanning the gap.

The CDR3 loop is CASSHKGDTNEKLFF. CDR3 DNA sequence: TGTGCCAGCAGCCACAAAGGGGATACTAATGAAAAACTGTTTTTT. The chain combines TRBV9 with TRBJ1-4; D might be TRBD1 (5 bases). This CDR3 has 15 residues. V was shortened by 4 bases and J by 2 bases, with 12 bases between the two germline ends. The V gene's germline CDR1 is SGDLS and CDR2 YYNGEE. Full variable domain (outside the CDR3, taken from reference TRBV9 and TRBJ1-4): DSGVTQTPKHLITATGQRVTLRCSPRSGDLSVYWYQQSLDQGLQFLIQYYNGEERAKGNILERFSAQQFPDLHSELNLSSLELGDSALYFCASSHKGDTNEKLFFGSGTQLSVL.

This rearrangement joins TRBV7-2 to TRBJ2-1, with D possibly TRBD1 on 5 matching bases. The V end was cut by 4 bases, the J end by 1 base, with 8 bases between. Germline V gene sequence: CDR1 SGHTA, CDR2 FQGNSA. This CDR3 has 14 residues. The CDR3 bases are TGTGCCAGCAGCTCAACAGGATCCTACAATGAGCAGTTCTTC. Protein: CASSSTGSYNEQFF.